This T cell receptor (beta chain) was captured in a study of prognosis after radiotherapy for stage I lung cancer. There are many counts of this clonotype. Amplicons of TCR beta CDR3 were generated from genomic DNA by two-round multiplex PCR. First-round PCR amplification was performed with primers specific to each TRBV and TRBJ gene. TCRdb re-derived calls from the multiplex PCR reads in MiXCR, one entry per CDR3 protein. The data hold approximately 30,000 distinct CDR3 sequences, with around 32% observed a single time. This CDR3 region has 16 residues. Germline CDR1 is SNHLY and CDR2 is FYNNEI. V lost 1 base, J lost 2 bases, and 3 bases stayed unmatched.

Here the sequenced sample was PBMCs, taken before or after stereotactic body radiation therapy (not recorded which). The TCR originated in a donor of 50 years or more with non-small cell lung cancer. This chain connects TRBV2 to TRBJ2-4; 9 bases map to TRBD1. CDR3: CASSEGTGASKNIQYF. CDR3 in DNA: TGTGCCAGCAGTGAAGGGACAGGGGCTTCCAAAAACATTCAGTACTTC.